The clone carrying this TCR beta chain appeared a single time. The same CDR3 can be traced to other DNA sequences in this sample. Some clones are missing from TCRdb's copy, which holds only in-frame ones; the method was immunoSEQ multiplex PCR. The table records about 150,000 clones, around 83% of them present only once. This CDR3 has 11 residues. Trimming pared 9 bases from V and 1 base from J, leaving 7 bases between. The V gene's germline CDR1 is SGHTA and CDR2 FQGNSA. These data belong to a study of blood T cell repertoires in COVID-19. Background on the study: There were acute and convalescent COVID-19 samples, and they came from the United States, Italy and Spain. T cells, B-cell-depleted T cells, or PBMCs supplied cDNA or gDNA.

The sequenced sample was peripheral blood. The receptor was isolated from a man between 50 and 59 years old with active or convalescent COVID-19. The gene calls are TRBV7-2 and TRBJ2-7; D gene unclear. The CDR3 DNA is TGTGCCAGTAGCCGTTCCTACGAGCAGTACTTC. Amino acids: CASSRSYEQYF.